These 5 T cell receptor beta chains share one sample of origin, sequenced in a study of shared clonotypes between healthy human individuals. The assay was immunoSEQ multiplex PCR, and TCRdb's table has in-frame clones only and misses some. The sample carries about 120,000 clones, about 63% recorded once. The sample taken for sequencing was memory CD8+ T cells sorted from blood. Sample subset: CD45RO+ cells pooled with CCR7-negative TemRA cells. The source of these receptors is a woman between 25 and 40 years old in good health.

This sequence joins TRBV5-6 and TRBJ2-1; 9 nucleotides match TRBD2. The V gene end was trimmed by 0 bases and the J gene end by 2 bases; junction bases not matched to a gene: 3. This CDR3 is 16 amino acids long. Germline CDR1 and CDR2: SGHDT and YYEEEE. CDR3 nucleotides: TGTGCCAGCAGCTTGGCCTTAGCGGGAGCCTACAATGAGCAGTTCTTC. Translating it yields CASSLALAGAYNEQFF.

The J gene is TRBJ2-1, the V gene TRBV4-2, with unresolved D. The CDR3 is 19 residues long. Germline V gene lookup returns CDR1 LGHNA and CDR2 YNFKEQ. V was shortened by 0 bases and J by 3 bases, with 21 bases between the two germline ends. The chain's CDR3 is CASSQDLAPAVPHYNEQFF. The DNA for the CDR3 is TGTGCCAGCAGCCAAGATCTGGCTCCGGCAGTCCCCCACTACAATGAGCAGTTCTTC.

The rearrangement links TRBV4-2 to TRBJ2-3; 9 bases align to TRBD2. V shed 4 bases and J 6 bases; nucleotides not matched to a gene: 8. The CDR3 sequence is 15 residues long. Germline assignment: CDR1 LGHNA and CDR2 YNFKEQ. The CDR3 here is CASSPQREARDTQYF. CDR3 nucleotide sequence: TGTGCCAGCAGCCCGCAGCGGGAGGCACGGGATACGCAGTATTTT.

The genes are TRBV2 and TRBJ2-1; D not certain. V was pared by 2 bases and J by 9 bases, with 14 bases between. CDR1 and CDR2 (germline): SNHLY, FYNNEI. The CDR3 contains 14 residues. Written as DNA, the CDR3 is TGTGCCAGCAGTGAAAGGACCCGATTGGGTGAGCAGTTCTTC. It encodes CASSERTRLGEQFF.

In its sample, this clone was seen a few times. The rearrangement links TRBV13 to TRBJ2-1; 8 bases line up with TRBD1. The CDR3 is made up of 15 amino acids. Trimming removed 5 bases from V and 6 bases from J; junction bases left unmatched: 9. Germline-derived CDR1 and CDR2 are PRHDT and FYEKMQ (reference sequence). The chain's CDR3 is CASSPSGQGLNEQFF. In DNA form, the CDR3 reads TGTGCCAGCAGCCCCTCCGGACAGGGCCTCAATGAGCAGTTCTTC.